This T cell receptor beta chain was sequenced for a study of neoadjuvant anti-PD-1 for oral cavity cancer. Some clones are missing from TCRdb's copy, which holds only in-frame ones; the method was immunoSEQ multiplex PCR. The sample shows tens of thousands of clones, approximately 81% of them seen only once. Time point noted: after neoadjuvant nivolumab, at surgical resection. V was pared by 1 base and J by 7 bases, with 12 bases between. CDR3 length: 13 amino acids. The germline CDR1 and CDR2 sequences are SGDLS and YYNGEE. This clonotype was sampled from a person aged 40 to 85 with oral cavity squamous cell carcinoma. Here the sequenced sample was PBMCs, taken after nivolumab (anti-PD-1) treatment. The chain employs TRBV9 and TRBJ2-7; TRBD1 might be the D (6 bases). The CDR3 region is CASSVTGLGEQYF. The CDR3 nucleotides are TGTGCCAGCAGCGTAACAGGGTTGGGGGAGCAGTACTTC.